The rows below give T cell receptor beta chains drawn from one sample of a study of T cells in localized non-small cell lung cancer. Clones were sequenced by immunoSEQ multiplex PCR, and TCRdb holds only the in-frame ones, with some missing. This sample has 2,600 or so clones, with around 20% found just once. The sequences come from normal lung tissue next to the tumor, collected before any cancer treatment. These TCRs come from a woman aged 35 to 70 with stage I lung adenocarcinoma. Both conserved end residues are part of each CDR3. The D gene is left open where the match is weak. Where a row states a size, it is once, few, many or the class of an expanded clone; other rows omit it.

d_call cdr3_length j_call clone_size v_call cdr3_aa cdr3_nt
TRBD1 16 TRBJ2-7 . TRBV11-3 CASSRGLGGQGLEQYF TGTGCCAGCAGCCGGGGGCTAGGGGGACAGGGGCTAGAGCAGTACTTC
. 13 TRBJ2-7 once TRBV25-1 CASSWGETYEQYF TGTGCCAGCAGTTGGGGCGAAACCTACGAGCAGTACTTC
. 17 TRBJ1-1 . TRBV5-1 CASSLDLNRELNTEAFF TGCGCCAGCAGCTTGGACCTCAACAGGGAGTTGAACACTGAAGCTTTCTTT
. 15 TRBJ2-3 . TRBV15 CATSREAASTDTQYF TGTGCCACCAGCAGAGAAGCGGCTAGCACAGATACGCAGTATTTT
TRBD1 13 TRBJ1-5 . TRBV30 CAWSGQGNQPQHF TGTGCCTGGAGTGGACAGGGGAATCAGCCCCAGCATTTT
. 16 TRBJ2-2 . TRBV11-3 CASSRGRAGHTGELFF TGTGCCAGCAGCCGGGGGCGAGCGGGTCACACCGGGGAGCTGTTTTTT
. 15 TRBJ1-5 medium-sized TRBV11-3 CASSLDGGGNQPQHF TGTGCCAGCAGCTTGGATGGAGGGGGCAATCAGCCCCAGCATTTT
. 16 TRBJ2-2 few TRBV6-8 CASKPTGPSNTGELFF TGTGCCAGCAAACCGACAGGACCGTCGAACACCGGGGAGCTGTTTTTT
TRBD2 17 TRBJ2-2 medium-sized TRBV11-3 CASSLERLAGYTGELFF TGTGCCAGCAGCTTGGAAAGGCTAGCGGGCTACACCGGGGAGCTGTTTTTT
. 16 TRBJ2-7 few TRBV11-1 CASSLGHFATSYEQYF TGTGCCAGCAGCTTAGGCCATTTTGCTACTTCCTACGAGCAGTACTTC
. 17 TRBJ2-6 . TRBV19 CASSEGLGSSGANVLTF TGTGCCAGTAGTGAGGGACTGGGATCCTCTGGGGCCAACGTCCTGACTTTC
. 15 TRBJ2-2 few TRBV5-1 CASSLDGYGAGELFF TGCGCCAGCAGCTTGGACGGTTATGGTGCCGGGGAGCTGTTTTTT
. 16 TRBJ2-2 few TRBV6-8 CASSYGRVENTGELFF TGTGCCAGCAGTTACGGTAGGGTCGAGAACACCGGGGAGCTGTTTTTT
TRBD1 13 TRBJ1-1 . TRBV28 CASSLSGGTEAFF TGTGCCAGCAGTTTATCAGGGGGCACTGAAGCTTTCTTT
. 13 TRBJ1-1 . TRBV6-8 CASKPGRRTEAFF TGTGCCAGCAAACCCGGCCGGAGGACTGAAGCTTTCTTT
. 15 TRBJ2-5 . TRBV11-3 CASSPEDRYQETQYF TGTGCCAGCAGCCCCGAGGACCGTTACCAAGAGACCCAGTACTTC
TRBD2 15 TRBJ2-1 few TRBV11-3 CASSPPGLDSREQFF TGTGCCAGCAGCCCCCCGGGACTAGATAGTAGGGAGCAGTTCTTC
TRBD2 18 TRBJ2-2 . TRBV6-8 CASSDATTSGGAIGELFF TGTGCCAGCAGTGACGCTACGACTAGCGGGGGGGCGATCGGGGAGCTGTTTTTT
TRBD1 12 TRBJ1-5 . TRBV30 CAWSQGDQPQHF TGTGCCTGGAGCCAGGGGGATCAGCCCCAGCATTTT
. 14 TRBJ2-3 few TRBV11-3 CASSLDQGTDTQYF TGTGCCAGCAGCTTGGATCAGGGAACAGATACGCAGTATTTT
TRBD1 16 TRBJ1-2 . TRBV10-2 CASSEPTPGQDDGYTF TGCGCCAGCAGTGAGCCTACTCCGGGACAGGATGATGGCTACACCTTC
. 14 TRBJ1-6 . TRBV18 CASSPGPNNSPLHF TGTGCCAGCTCACCCGGGCCGAATAATTCACCCCTCCACTTT
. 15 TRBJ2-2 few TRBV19 CASSIIAAGTGELFF TGTGCCAGTAGTATAATAGCGGCAGGCACCGGGGAGCTGTTTTTT
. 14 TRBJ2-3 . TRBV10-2 CATQTELGSDTQYF TGCGCCACCCAGACCGAGCTGGGGTCAGATACGCAGTATTTT
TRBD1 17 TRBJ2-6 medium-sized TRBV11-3 CASSRNQGARGANVLTF TGTGCCAGCAGCCGCAACCAGGGGGCGCGTGGGGCCAACGTCCTGACTTTC
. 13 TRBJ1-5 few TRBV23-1 CASSLGQNQPQHF TGCGCCAGCAGCTTGGGGCAGAATCAGCCCCAGCATTTT
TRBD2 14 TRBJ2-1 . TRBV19 CASSRTSTYNEQFF TGTGCCAGTAGTCGGACTAGTACATACAATGAGCAGTTCTTC
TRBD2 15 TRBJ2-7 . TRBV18 CASSLGLAGVREQYF TGTGCCAGCTCACTTGGACTAGCGGGAGTTCGGGAGCAGTACTTC
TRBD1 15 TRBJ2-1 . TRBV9 CASSDLATGEHEQFF TGTGCCAGCAGCGACCTCGCCACAGGGGAGCATGAGCAGTTCTTC
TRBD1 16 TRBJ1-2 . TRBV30 CAWTGQVLLRGYGYTF TGTGCCTGGACTGGACAGGTTCTCCTGAGAGGCTATGGCTACACCTTC
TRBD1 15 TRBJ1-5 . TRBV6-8 CASSLDRGLNQPQHF TGTGCCAGCAGTTTGGACAGGGGCCTGAATCAGCCCCAGCATTTT
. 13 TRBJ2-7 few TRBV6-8 CASSVPATYEQYF TGTGCCAGCAGTGTACCGGCCACCTACGAGCAGTACTTC
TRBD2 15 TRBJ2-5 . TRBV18 CASSLGTSGEETQYF TGTGCCAGCTCACTGGGGACTAGCGGGGAAGAGACCCAGTACTTC
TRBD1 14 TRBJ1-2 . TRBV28 CASSFGQGFYGYTF TGTGCCAGCAGTTTTGGACAGGGATTCTATGGCTACACCTTC
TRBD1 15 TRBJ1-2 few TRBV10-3 CAISESGQRSYGYTF TGTGCCATCAGTGAGTCGGGACAGCGAAGCTATGGCTACACCTTC
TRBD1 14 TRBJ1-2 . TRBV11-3 CASSLVGTGNGYTF TGTGCCAGCAGCTTGGTGGGGACAGGGAATGGCTACACCTTC
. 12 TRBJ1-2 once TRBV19 CASRDTIYGYTF TGTGCCAGCCGGGACACCATCTATGGCTACACCTTC